Following are 5 T cell receptor beta chains from one sample sequenced in a study of T cells in Graves' hyperthyroidism and ophthalmopathy. There were TCR beta CDR3 regions amplified from RNA transcripts. The HTBI primer set served for first-round RT-PCR of the TCR CDR3. TCRdb re-called the multiplex PCR reads through MiXCR, storing one row per CDR3 protein. The sample includes 550,000 to 650,000 distinct CDR3 sequences, 11% to 15% of them seen just once. Sequencing used blood. These receptors were collected from a woman in her 30s with Graves' hyperthyroidism that later progressed to Graves' ophthalmopathy.

Ten or more counts support this clonotype. The rearrangement joins TRBV11-2 to TRBJ2-1; D call uncertain. CDR3 size: 15 residues. The germline V gene has CDR1 SGHAT and CDR2 FQNNGV. V gave up 3 bases and J gave up 0 bases, with 9 bases separating them. CDR3 nucleotides: TGTGCCAGCAGCTTGCTCCAGAGCTCCTACAATGAGCAGTTCTTC. Translated: CASSLLQSSYNEQFF. The full variable domain, with the rest looked up from reference TRBV11-2 and TRBJ2-1, is EAGVAQSPRYKIIEKRQSVAFWCNPISGHATLYWYQQILGQGPKLLIQFQNNGVVDDSQLPKDRFSAERLKGVDSTLKIQPAKLEDSAVYLCASSLLQSSYNEQFFGPGTRLTVL.

This clonotype has ten or more counts. The V gene is TRBV9, the J gene TRBJ2-3, with a weak D call TRBD2 (5 bases). Germline loops: CDR1 SGDLS, CDR2 YYNGEE. This CDR3 region has 14 residues. The ends were cut back, 3 bases at V and 3 bases at J, with 11 bases in the middle. The CDR3 spells CASSGGNPTDTQYF. The CDR3 region has the DNA TGTGCCAGCAGCGGAGGGAACCCGACAGATACGCAGTATTTT.

The chain joins TRBV7-9 to TRBJ2-1, with TRBD2 matching 9 bases. Germline V gene data show CDR1 as SEHNR and CDR2 as FQNEAQ (reference sequence). With V trimmed by 4 bases and J by 7 bases, 11 bases remained unmatched. This CDR3 region has 16 residues. CDR3 sequence: CASSSPGLAGLNEQFF. CDR3 bases: TGTGCCAGCAGCTCCCCCGGGCTAGCGGGACTGAATGAGCAGTTCTTC.

This clonotype was seen repeatedly, ten times or more. The rearrangement joins TRBV24-1 to TRBJ2-5; D not certain. V was trimmed by 4 bases and J by 1 base, leaving 6 bases between them. CDR3 length: 13 amino acids. Germline V lookup: CDR1 KGHDR, CDR2 SFDVKD. CDR3: CATSDPLQETQYF. CDR3 bases: TGTGCCACCAGTGACCCTCTCCAAGAGACCCAGTACTTC.

In its sample, this clonotype was seen many times. The J gene is TRBJ2-2, the V gene TRBV20-1; D might be TRBD2 (5 bases). CDR1 is DFQATT and CDR2 is SNEGSKA in the germline V gene (reference sequence). The CDR3 length is 11 residues. V was pared by 7 bases and J by 7 bases, with 10 bases between. CDR3 in DNA: TGCAGTGTAAGGGAGCACGGGGAGCTGTTTTTT. The encoded protein is CSVREHGELFF.